These 30 T cell receptor beta chains were all obtained from the same sample, sequenced in a study of shared clonotypes between healthy human individuals. The protocol was immunoSEQ multiplex PCR, while the TCRdb copy is restricted to in-frame clones and leaves out a portion. The sample has about a million clones; roughly 80% are singletons. Specimen: memory CD4+ T cells sorted from blood. Indicated subset: CD45RA-negative fraction. The source of these receptors is a young man in good health.

V is TRBV19 and J is TRBJ1-5; D is undetermined. Trimming removed 4 bases from V and 6 bases from J, with 10 bases in between. There are 13 residues in the CDR3. The germline V gene has CDR1 LNHDA and CDR2 SQIVND (reference sequence). DNA of the CDR3: TGTGCCAGTAGTACAATTATCGGTCAGCCCCAGCATTTT. As protein: CASSTIIGQPQHF.

This rearrangement joins TRBV9 to TRBJ1-1, with 10 nucleotides matching TRBD1. The CDR3 consists of 19 residues. CDR1 is SGDLS and CDR2 is YYNGEE in the germline V gene. The V gene end was trimmed by 0 bases and the J gene end by 3 bases; junction bases not matched to a gene: 14. The CDR3 DNA follows: TGTGCCAGCAGCGTAGGCCCCTCGGACAGGGGGGGTAAGGACACTGAAGCTTTCTTT. Translation: CASSVGPSDRGGKDTEAFF.

The chain links TRBV15 to TRBJ1-4; TRBD1 matches 9 bases. Germline values: CDR1 LNHNV, CDR2 YYDKDF (reference sequence). The CDR3 totals 19 residues. With 2 bases clipped from V and 0 bases from J, the junction kept 10 bases outside the gene matches. The CDR3 spells CATSRPGTGIPATNEKLFF. DNA for the CDR3: TGTGCCACCAGCAGACCCGGGACAGGGATCCCTGCAACTAATGAAAAACTGTTTTTT.

The rearrangement joins TRBV6-1 to TRBJ1-5; a weak D match, TRBD1 (5 bases). This CDR3 is built from 14 residues. The V gene lost 6 bases and the J gene lost 2 bases, with 11 bases spanning the gap. The V gene's germline CDR1 is MNHNS and CDR2 SASEGT. The CDR3 DNA reads TGTGCCAGCAGCTGGGACCTCGGCAATCAGCCCCAGCATTTT. Its protein product is CASSWDLGNQPQHF.

The CDR3 protein is CASSRQRGFTEAFF. The CDR3, as DNA: TGTGCCAGCAGTAGACAGAGGGGTTTCACTGAAGCTTTCTTT. This chain joins TRBV5-5 and TRBJ1-1, with a tentative D call TRBD1 (5 bases). CDR3 length equals 14 residues. Trimming took off 5 bases at V and 4 bases at J, with 15 bases between the two ends. Germline lookup yields CDR1 SGHKS and CDR2 YYEKEE (reference sequence).

J is TRBJ2-1 and V is TRBV19; 9 bases are shared with TRBD2. Germline V lookup: CDR1 LNHDA, CDR2 SQIVND (reference sequence). The V gene end was trimmed by 3 bases and the J gene end by 8 bases; junction bases not matched to a gene: 8. This CDR3 contains 15 residues. CDR3 region: CASSIGLAGLDEQFF. In DNA, the CDR3 is TGTGCCAGTAGTATTGGGCTAGCGGGACTCGATGAGCAGTTCTTC.

The rearrangement uses TRBV5-1 and TRBJ2-5; 7 bases line up with TRBD1. The germline CDR1 and CDR2 sequences are SGHRS and YFSETQ. J gave up 4 bases and V 3 bases, and 6 bases lay outside the gene matches. This CDR3 is built from 14 residues. The CDR3 coding sequence is TGCGCCAGCAGCTCCCGACAGGGATCAGAGACCCAGTACTTC. This encodes CASSSRQGSETQYF.

This chain connects TRBV19 to TRBJ1-4, with TRBD1 identical over 7 bases. The ends lost 9 bases at V and 8 bases at J; junction bases unmatched: 6. The CDR3 runs 12 residues. Per germline, CDR1 LNHDA and CDR2 SQIVND (reference sequence). CDR3 sequence reads: CASRQGIEKLFF. The CDR3 nucleotides are TGTGCCAGCAGACAGGGAATCGAAAAACTGTTTTTT.

As concerns this clone: Since a far larger clone is one base different, this is likely a read error. The same CDR3 is also encoded by other DNA sequences in this sample. The chain carries TRBV11-2 and TRBJ1-3; D is undetermined. CDR3 length: 13 amino acids. The germline V gene encodes CDR1 SGHAT and CDR2 FQNNGV. With 5 bases removed from V and 0 bases from J, the gap between germline ends came to 5 bases. The CDR3 DNA reads TGTGCCAGCAGCCTAAGCTCTGGAAACACCATATATTTT. Protein product: CASSLSSGNTIYF.

The chain has TRBV9 and TRBJ1-1; D remains ambiguous. This CDR3 comprises 15 residues. Germline V gene data show CDR1 as SGDLS and CDR2 as YYNGEE. V was clipped by 3 bases and J by 2 bases, with 14 bases between them. As DNA, the CDR3 is TGTGCCAGCAGCGCTTCAAAAAACCGAAACACTGAAGCTTTCTTT. Translating it yields CASSASKNRNTEAFF.

V and J are TRBV2 and TRBJ2-1; no reliable D call. The CDR3 has 12 amino acids. Deletions cut 7 bases from V and 5 bases from J, with 9 bases between. Germline-derived CDR1 and CDR2 are SNHLY and FYNNEI. The DNA of the CDR3 is TGTGCCAGCAATAAGGAGAACAATGAGCAGTTCTTC. Amino acids: CASNKENNEQFF. The whole variable domain, remainder taken from reference TRBV2 and TRBJ2-1, is EPEVTQTPSHQVTQMGQEVILRCVPISNHLYFYWYRQILGQKVEFLVSFYNNEISEKSEIFDDQFSVERPDGSNFTLKIRSTKLEDSAMYFCASNKENNEQFFGPGTRLTVL.

This chain uses TRBV21-1 with TRBJ2-5. TRBV21-1 is tagged as a pseudogene. The CDR3 length is 13 residues. The CDR3 here is CASSKGVVETQYF. In DNA, the CDR3 is TGTGCCAGCAGCAAAGGGGTAGTGGAGACCCAGTACTTC.

This chain uses TRBV5-1 with TRBJ2-2, with D possibly being TRBD1 or TRBD2 (6 bases each). The CDR3 runs to 14 residues. Germline V gene sequence: CDR1 SGHRS, CDR2 YFSETQ. V lost 7 bases and J lost 2, with 12 bases in between. The CDR3: CASQEGGNTGELFF. The DNA of the CDR3 is TGCGCCAGCCAGGAGGGGGGAAACACCGGGGAGCTGTTTTTT.

This clone was detected a few times. The J gene is TRBJ2-2, the V gene TRBV14; D not certain. Germline CDR1 and CDR2: SGHDN and FVKESK. Trimming left V 6 bases short and J 0 bases short, with 11 bases between. The CDR3 extends over 15 amino acids. The CDR3 is CASSDKKSNTGELFF. Written as DNA, the CDR3 is TGTGCCAGCAGTGATAAAAAATCGAACACCGGGGAGCTGTTTTTT. The full variable domain, rest sourced from reference TRBV14 and TRBJ2-2, is EAGVTQFPSHSVIEKGQTVTLRCDPISGHDNLYWYRRVMGKEIKFLLHFVKESKQDESGMPNNRFLAERTGGTYSTLKVQPAELEDSGVYFCASSDKKSNTGELFFGEGSRLTVL.

The V and J genes are TRBV6-6 and TRBJ1-1; D not resolved. Germline CDR1 is MNHNY and CDR2 is SVGAGI (reference sequence). The CDR3 is 13 residues long. V gave up 0 bases and J gave up 0 bases, with 2 bases separating them. The CDR3 nucleotides read TGTGCCAGCAGTTACTCTATGAACACTGAAGCTTTCTTT. This translates into CASSYSMNTEAFF.

This chain links TRBV7-2 with TRBJ2-4, with D uncertain. Germline V gives CDR1 SGHTA, CDR2 FQGNSA. CDR3 size: 14 residues. The V end lost 3 bases, the J end lost 8 bases, and 14 bases lay between the germline ends. The CDR3 sequence: CASSFNLNGDIQYF. CDR3 bases: TGTGCCAGCAGCTTTAACCTCAATGGGGACATTCAGTACTTC.

This rearrangement joins TRBV10-3 to TRBJ2-4; D is ambiguous. V was shortened by 2 bases and J by 15 bases, with 11 bases between the two germline ends. CDR3 length: 11 residues. The germline V gene has CDR1 ENHRY and CDR2 SYGVKD. This CDR3 reads CAISENGLWYF. As DNA, the CDR3 is TGTGCCATCAGTGAGAATGGGCTTTGGTACTTC.

The V gene is TRBV19, the J gene TRBJ2-5, with 11 nucleotides matching TRBD1. Germline values: CDR1 LNHDA, CDR2 SQIVND (reference sequence). V lost 5 bases, J lost 6 bases, and 8 bases stayed unmatched. The CDR3 sequence is 15 residues long. CDR3 nucleotide sequence: TGTGCCAGTAGTGGGAGGACAGGGGGCGAGAAGACCCAGTACTTC. It translates to CASSGRTGGEKTQYF.

The chain has TRBV6-5 and TRBJ1-2, with D perhaps TRBD1 (6 bases). The CDR3 totals 15 residues. V gave up 4 bases and J gave up 5 bases, with 17 bases separating them. Germline assignment: CDR1 MNHEY and CDR2 SVGAGI. The CDR3: CASSFGQKLSYGYTF. The CDR3 nucleotides read TGTGCCAGCAGTTTCGGACAGAAACTATCGTATGGCTACACCTTC.

This chain links TRBV7-2 with TRBJ1-1, with D maybe TRBD1 (6 bases). V lost 1 base and J lost 4, with 16 bases in between. Germline assignment: CDR1 SGHTA and CDR2 FQGNSA. This CDR3 has 16 residues. The CDR3 here is CASSLVGGPDFTEAFF. The CDR3, as DNA: TGTGCCAGCAGCTTAGTAGGGGGACCTGATTTCACTGAAGCTTTCTTT. Based on the CDR3 plus reference TRBV7-2 and TRBJ1-1, the full variable domain is GAGVSQSPSNKVTEKGKDVELRCDPISGHTALYWYRQSLGQGLEFLIYFQGNSAPDKSGLPSDRFSAERTGGSVSTLTIQRTQQEDSAVYLCASSLVGGPDFTEAFFGQGTRLTVV.

This chain links TRBV7-5 with TRBJ2-2; TRBD2 reflects the table's D call only, with no check against the DNA. TRBV7-5 is annotated as a pseudogene. The CDR3 is made up of 18 amino acids. The CDR3 loop is CARSFAGLTSGYTGELFF. The CDR3 DNA reads TGTGCCAGAAGCTTCGCGGGACTAACTAGCGGGTACACCGGGGAGCTGTTTTTT.

This chain links TRBV7-2 with TRBJ2-1, with 7 bases that match TRBD2. Unmatched junction bases numbered 2, after V lost 3 bases and J lost 0 bases. The CDR3 contains 15 residues. Germline CDR1 reads SGHTA; CDR2 reads FQGNSA. CDR3 region: CASSFLAASYNEQFF. The CDR3 DNA follows: TGTGCCAGCAGCTTCCTAGCGGCCTCCTACAATGAGCAGTTCTTC.

V and J are TRBV11-2 and TRBJ1-1; 8 bases are a match to TRBD1. CDR3 length equals 15 residues. Germline lookup yields CDR1 SGHAT and CDR2 FQNNGV. The J segment lost 1 base and the V segment lost 6 bases, leaving 7 bases of the junction unmatched. The CDR3 DNA sequence: TGTGCCAGCAGGAGACGGACAGGGACGAACACTGAAGCTTTCTTT. Protein sequence: CASRRRTGTNTEAFF. Full variable domain (remainder filled in from reference TRBV11-2 and TRBJ1-1): EAGVAQSPRYKIIEKRQSVAFWCNPISGHATLYWYQQILGQGPKLLIQFQNNGVVDDSQLPKDRFSAERLKGVDSTLKIQPAKLEDSAVYLCASRRRTGTNTEAFFGQGTRLTVV.

The chain has TRBV18 and TRBJ1-1; D is ambiguous. This CDR3 region has 13 residues. The V gene lost 6 bases and the J gene lost 1 base, with 9 bases spanning the gap. CDR1 is KGHSH, CDR2 LQKENI, per germline. The CDR3 bases are TGTGCCAGCTCCGAAAATTGGAACACTGAAGCTTTCTTT. It codes for CASSENWNTEAFF. Together with reference TRBV18 and TRBJ1-1, the CDR3 gives the full variable domain: NAGVMQNPRHLVRRRGQEARLRCSPMKGHSHVYWYRQLPEEGLKFMVYLQKENIIDESGMPKERFSAEFPKEGPSILRIQQVVRGDSAAYFCASSENWNTEAFFGQGTRLTVV.

Comments on this clone: Other DNA sequences in the sample encode the same CDR3. The chain links TRBV15 to TRBJ1-3, with D possibly being TRBD1 (5 bases). The V and J ends lost 0 bases and 4 bases respectively, with 10 bases between them. Germline CDR1 reads LNHNV; CDR2 reads YYDKDF (reference sequence). The CDR3 consists of 15 residues. The DNA of the CDR3 is TGTGCCACCAGCAGAGATCAAGGGACCGGAAACACCATATATTTT. Translating gives CATSRDQGTGNTIYF.

The chain carries TRBV5-1 and TRBJ1-4; D is unclear. Deletions cut 6 bases from V and 4 bases from J, with 13 bases between. Germline lookup yields CDR1 SGHRS and CDR2 YFSETQ. This CDR3 is 14 amino acids long. The CDR3 coding sequence is TGCGCCAGCACCCTCAGCCTAGGTAATGAAAAACTGTTTTTT. Amino acid sequence: CASTLSLGNEKLFF.

This clone was seen only a few times. V usage is TRBV5-4 and J usage is TRBJ2-2, with TRBD1 identical over 8 bases. CDR3 length: 14 amino acids. V gave up 5 bases and J gave up 9 bases; unmatched junction bases: 9. The germline gives CDR1 SGHNT, CDR2 YYREEE (reference sequence). The CDR3 nucleotides read TGTGCCAGCAGAAGGGACAGGTATACCCGGGAGCTGTTTTTT. Amino acid sequence: CASRRDRYTRELFF.

The sample holds one count of this clone. The V call is TRBV11-2, the J call TRBJ2-1; D remains unclear. In germline, CDR1 is SGHAT, CDR2 FQNNGV. V was pared by 8 bases and J by 0 bases, with 11 bases between. The CDR3 has 14 residues. CDR3 region: CASLGTNSYNEQFF. For the CDR3, the DNA is TGTGCCAGCTTAGGAACTAACTCCTACAATGAGCAGTTCTTC.

A note on this clone: This is likely an artifact of a read error, given a far larger clone one base away. The chain recombines TRBV5-8 with TRBJ2-3, with D maybe TRBD2 (6 bases). V was clipped by 4 bases and J by 2 bases, with 8 bases between them. The germline V gene encodes CDR1 SGHTS and CDR2 YDEGEE. This CDR3 spans 13 amino acids. In DNA, the CDR3 is TGTGCCAGCAGCCGGGGGAACACAGATACGCAGTATTTT. As protein: CASSRGNTDTQYF.

This clone was observed a handful of times. The chain carries TRBV7-9 and TRBJ1-1; the D gene is possibly TRBD1 (6 bases). Germline V gene lookup returns CDR1 SEHNR and CDR2 FQNEAQ (reference sequence). This CDR3 region has 11 residues. V was clipped by 4 bases and J by 11 bases, with 11 bases between them. The CDR3 protein is CASSSDRRAFF. CDR3 bases: TGTGCCAGCAGCTCCGACAGGAGGGCTTTCTTT.